This is a list of T cell receptor beta chains from one sample in a study of blood T cell repertoires in COVID-19. The data were produced by immunoSEQ multiplex PCR, yet TCRdb's version contains in-frame clones alone and is incomplete. Of 300,000 to 450,000 clones in the sample, around 87% were seen once. The sample taken for sequencing was PBMCs or T cells enriched from blood (not recorded which). These receptors were obtained from a man younger than 30 who had recovered from COVID-19. CDR3s include the opening cysteine and the closing phenylalanine or tryptophan. Each record gives: CDR3 DNA, CDR3 protein, J gene, V gene, D gene. A D gene is named only where the DNA matches it firmly.

cdr3_nt: TGTGCCAGCACCCGGGACAGGAACACCGGGGAGCTGTTTTTT; cdr3_aa: CASTRDRNTGELFF; j_call: TRBJ2-2; v_call: TRBV19; d_call: TRBD1
cdr3_nt: TGTGCCAGCAGTTCAACCACCAGGGATATGGGAGGCGAGCAGTACTTC; cdr3_aa: CASSSTTRDMGGEQYF; j_call: TRBJ2-7; v_call: TRBV27; d_call: .
cdr3_nt: TGCAGCGCTATACTCCGGGGGGCGGGTGAAGCTTTCTTT; cdr3_aa: CSAILRGAGEAFF; j_call: TRBJ1-1; v_call: TRBV29-1; d_call: .
cdr3_nt: TGTGCCAGCAGTGAATCACCGGAGCCGAACACCGGGGAGCTGTTTTTT; cdr3_aa: CASSESPEPNTGELFF; j_call: TRBJ2-2; v_call: TRBV6-1; d_call: .
cdr3_nt: TGTGCCACCAGTGATTTCCCGGGCCAAAGAGCGGGATTCGATCAGCCCCAGCATTTT; cdr3_aa: CATSDFPGQRAGFDQPQHF; j_call: TRBJ1-5; v_call: TRBV24-1; d_call: .
cdr3_nt: TGTGCCAGCACCCAGACAGGGGGATCAAATCAGCCCCAGCATTTT; cdr3_aa: CASTQTGGSNQPQHF; j_call: TRBJ1-5; v_call: TRBV6-5; d_call: TRBD1
cdr3_nt: TGTGCCAGCATCCGGGGGGGTGGTTCACCTGCTAAGAGCTCCTACGAGCAGTACTTC; cdr3_aa: CASIRGGGSPAKSSYEQYF; j_call: TRBJ2-7; v_call: TRBV28; d_call: TRBD2
cdr3_nt: TGTGCCAGCAGCCCCCGTCCGGGGGGGGGAGATACGCAGTATTTT; cdr3_aa: CASSPRPGGGDTQYF; j_call: TRBJ2-3; v_call: TRBV5-4; d_call: TRBD2
cdr3_nt: TGTGCCAGCAGCTTAGTGCCGTTCCACCGCGCTCCAACTAATGAAAAACTGTTTTTT; cdr3_aa: CASSLVPFHRAPTNEKLFF; j_call: TRBJ1-4; v_call: TRBV11-2; d_call: .
cdr3_nt: TGTGCCAGCAGTCTCCAGGACTGGGGGGTTCGGCGCAATCAGCCCCAGCATTTT; cdr3_aa: CASSLQDWGVRRNQPQHF; j_call: TRBJ1-5; v_call: TRBV28; d_call: .
cdr3_nt: TGTGCCACCAGCAGACTGGGGGCGATGGAGACCCAGTACTTC; cdr3_aa: CATSRLGAMETQYF; j_call: TRBJ2-5; v_call: TRBV15; d_call: .
cdr3_nt: TGCAGTGCTAGTGGAGGAGCCTACAATGAGCAGTTCTTC; cdr3_aa: CSASGGAYNEQFF; j_call: TRBJ2-1; v_call: TRBV20-1; d_call: .
cdr3_nt: TGCAGCGTTGAGGAAGGGGTTCCAGAGACCCAGTACTTC; cdr3_aa: CSVEEGVPETQYF; j_call: TRBJ2-5; v_call: TRBV29-1; d_call: .